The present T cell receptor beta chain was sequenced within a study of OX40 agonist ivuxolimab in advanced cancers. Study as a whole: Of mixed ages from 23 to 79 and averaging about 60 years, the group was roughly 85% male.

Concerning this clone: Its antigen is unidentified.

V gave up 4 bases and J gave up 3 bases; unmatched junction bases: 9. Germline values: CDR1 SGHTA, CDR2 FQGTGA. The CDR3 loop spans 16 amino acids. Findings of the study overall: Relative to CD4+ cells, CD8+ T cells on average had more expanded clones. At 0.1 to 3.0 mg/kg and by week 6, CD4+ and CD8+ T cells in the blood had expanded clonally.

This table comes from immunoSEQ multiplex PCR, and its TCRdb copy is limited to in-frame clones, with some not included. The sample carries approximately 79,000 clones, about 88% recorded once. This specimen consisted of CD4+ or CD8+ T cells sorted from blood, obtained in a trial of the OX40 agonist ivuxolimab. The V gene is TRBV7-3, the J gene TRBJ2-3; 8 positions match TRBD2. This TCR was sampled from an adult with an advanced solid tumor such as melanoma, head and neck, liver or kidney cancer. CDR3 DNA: TGTGCCAGCAGCTACACTCGGGGCGGGAGGACAGATACGCAGTATTTT. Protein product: CASSYTRGGRTDTQYF. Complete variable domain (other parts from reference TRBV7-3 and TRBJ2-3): GAGVSQTPSNKVTEKGKYVELRCDPISGHTALYWYRQSLGQGPEFLIYFQGTGAADDSGLPNDRFFAVRPEGSVSTLKIQRTERGDSAVYLCASSYTRGGRTDTQYFGPGTRLTVL.